The entry below describes one T cell receptor beta chain. Antigen specificity is unknown. This specimen belongs to a study of T cells expressing NK-cell markers. Study-wide background: It was sorted CD3+CD56-NKG2C+, CD3+CD56+NKG2C- and CD3+CD56+NKG2C+ T cells that provided the TCR beta repertoires.

Study observations and caveats: Dominant NKG2C+ clonotypes in roughly 6 donors made up roughly 1.0-7.0% of CD8+ T cells.

The authors made TCR beta cDNA libraries by 5'RACE template switching. This switching added a universal primer site and UMIs. From its re-call of the 5' RACE reads, TCRdb lists each CDR3 protein once, without DNA. This listing includes 450,000 to 600,000 distinct CDR3 sequences. This receptor was taken from a man between 18 and 29 years old in good health. What was sequenced was blood T cells: a sorted CD56 or NKG2C T cell subset, CD4+ or CD8+ T cells, or bulk PBMC T cells (not recorded which).

CDR3 amino acids: CASARPGPPYEQYF. The genes are TRBV12-3 or TRBV12-4 and TRBJ2-7; the TCRdb D gene call, TRBD2, has no DNA to confirm it. This CDR3 is built from 14 residues.